Below are 15 T cell receptor beta chains sequenced from a single sample in a study of cytotoxic CD8 clonotypes in ibrutinib-treated CLL (dated by TCRdb to the early 2020s). Receptor amplification or capture employed the immunoSEQ multiplex PCR assay. In its TCRdb copy, this immuneACCESS table keeps in-frame sequences only and misses some clones. Where compared with another copy, unresolved V genes explain less than half of these, and the others have no known cause. This sample is represented by roughly 56,000 clones; approximately 71% of them were singletons. Around 42% of the sample rests with the top ten. Per the publication, the time point label means: approximately twelve months on ibrutinib. Here the sequenced sample was PBMCs, taken after 12 months of ibrutinib treatment. All receptors derive from a human donor with chronic lymphocytic leukemia.

This clone has a single count. This sequence joins TRBV5-4 and TRBJ2-7; no clear D. V gave up 3 bases and J gave up 3 bases, with 16 bases separating them. The CDR3 covers 15 residues. Germline-derived CDR1 and CDR2 are SGHNT and YYREEE (reference sequence). CDR3 protein: CASSSTSTRSYEQYF. CDR3 nucleotide sequence: TGTGCCAGCAGCTCCACGTCTACGAGGAGCTACGAGCAGTACTTC.

This chain joins TRBV7-2 and TRBJ1-1, with D possibly being TRBD1 (5 bases). The CDR3 is made up of 15 amino acids. Germline loops: CDR1 SGHTA, CDR2 FQGNSA. Trimming pared 5 bases from V and 0 bases from J, leaving 13 bases between. CDR3 sequence reads: CASSREGVLNTEAFF. The CDR3 DNA is TGTGCCAGCAGCCGCGAAGGGGTTTTGAACACTGAAGCTTTCTTT.

This CDR3 is CASRSRLSGANVLTF. The CDR3 nucleotides read TGCGCCAGCAGATCTCGGCTCTCTGGGGCCAACGTCCTGACTTTC. This chain uses TRBV5-1 with TRBJ2-6; D gene unclear. CDR1 is SGHRS and CDR2 is YFSETQ in the germline V gene. V lost 5 bases, J lost 0 bases, and 9 bases lay in between. The length of the CDR3 is 15 residues. The variable domain in full, with the rest retrieved from reference TRBV5-1 and TRBJ2-6, is KAGVTQTPRYLIKTRGQQVTLSCSPISGHRSVSWYQQTPGQGLQFLFEYFSETQRNKGNFPGRFSGRQFSNSRSEMNVSTLELGDSALYLCASRSRLSGANVLTFGAGSRLTVL.

This clone was seen a few times. The chain is built from TRBV7-2 and TRBJ1-2; the D gene is possibly TRBD1 (6 bases). Germline V gene lookup returns CDR1 SGHTA and CDR2 FQGNSA. V lost 9 bases to trimming and J lost 7 bases, with 24 bases between them. This CDR3 region has 15 residues. The CDR3 bases are TGTGCCAGTGCCTGGACAGACGGCGTGTTCGGTGGCTACACCTTC. Protein product: CASAWTDGVFGGYTF. Variable domain in full (rest from reference TRBV7-2 and TRBJ1-2): GAGVSQSPSNKVTEKGKDVELRCDPISGHTALYWYRQSLGQGLEFLIYFQGNSAPDKSGLPSDRFSAERTGGSVSTLTIQRTQQEDSAVYLCASAWTDGVFGGYTFGSGTRLTVV.

The genes are TRBV11-2 and TRBJ1-4; D uncertain. CDR1 SGHAT and CDR2 FQNNGV come from the germline V gene. The CDR3 loop spans 14 amino acids. V was cut by 1 base and J by 1 base, with 4 bases left in between. The CDR3 bases are TGTGCCAGCAGCTTAGGGGGAACTAATGAAAAACTGTTTTTT. It encodes CASSLGGTNEKLFF.

J is TRBJ2-3 and V is TRBV5-1; possible D gene TRBD2, 5 bases. V was clipped by 0 bases and J by 2 bases, with 13 bases between them. From germline, CDR1 is SGHRS and CDR2 YFSETQ. This CDR3 has 16 residues. DNA for the CDR3: TGCGCCAGCAGCTTGGCTCGAGGGAGCTACACAGATACGCAGTATTTT. Amino acids: CASSLARGSYTDTQYF.

The chain has TRBV11-2 and TRBJ2-3, with 7 positions matching TRBD2. V shed 5 bases, J shed 2 bases, and the junction held 10 bases outside the gene matches. The V gene's germline CDR1 is SGHAT and CDR2 FQNNGV. The CDR3 covers 16 residues. CDR3 bases: TGTGCCAGCAGCCTACGAGGGCGGGACTACACAGATACGCAGTATTTT. This codes for CASSLRGRDYTDTQYF.

V and J are TRBV30 and TRBJ1-1; 11 nucleotides line up with TRBD1. Germline V gives CDR1 GTSNPN, CDR2 SVGIG (reference sequence). This CDR3 is built from 17 residues. With 5 bases clipped from V and 4 bases from J, the junction kept 15 bases outside the gene matches. The CDR3 coding sequence is TGTGCCTGGGAGTCTGGGACAGGGGGGTTCCGGGGCACTGAAGCTTTCTTT. It specifies CAWESGTGGFRGTEAFF.

The chain has TRBV28 and TRBJ2-5, with 9 bases that match TRBD1. V shed 4 bases, J shed 4 bases, and the junction held 7 bases outside the gene matches. Per germline, CDR1 MDHEN and CDR2 SYDVKM. CDR3 size: 15 residues. The CDR3 is CASSSGQGRRETQYF. CDR3 bases: TGTGCCAGCAGTTCCGGACAGGGGAGGCGAGAGACCCAGTACTTC.

This clone occurred once. The chain couples TRBV11-2 to TRBJ2-5; 9 nucleotides agree with TRBD1. CDR1 and CDR2 (germline): SGHAT, FQNNGV. This CDR3 region has 15 residues. The V and J ends lost 5 bases and 2 bases, in that order; junction bases with no gene match: 6. The CDR3 is CASSPPGTGQETQYF. The CDR3 DNA sequence: TGTGCCAGCAGCCCACCCGGGACAGGGCAAGAGACCCAGTACTTC.

V usage is TRBV10-3 and J usage is TRBJ2-3, with TRBD2 as a possible D gene (6 bases). Trimming removed 8 bases from V and 2 bases from J, with 11 bases in between. CDR3 length: 13 residues. Germline V gene data show CDR1 as ENHRY and CDR2 as SYGVKD. CDR3 protein: CAIAGGVTDTQYF. CDR3 bases: TGTGCCATCGCCGGCGGGGTCACAGATACGCAGTATTTT.

V and J are TRBV27 and TRBJ2-4, with 7 bases aligning to TRBD1. This CDR3 contains 13 residues. V trimming: 6 bases; J trimming: 5 bases; junction bases outside the gene matches: 4. CDR1 is MNHEY, CDR2 SMNVEV, per germline (reference sequence). This chain's CDR3 is CASSQGQQNIQYF. The CDR3 DNA is TGTGCCAGCAGCCAGGGACAGCAAAACATTCAGTACTTC.

V gene TRBV11-2 combines with J gene TRBJ2-7, with 10 bases aligning to TRBD2. Per germline, CDR1 SGHAT and CDR2 FQNNGV. The CDR3 spans 16 residues. Trimming at V came to 3 bases and at J to 6 bases, leaving 11 bases not matched to a gene. CDR3 in DNA: TGTGCCAGCAGCTTGGGAGGGTTCCTAGCGGGAGTCGAGCAGTACTTC. Translating it yields CASSLGGFLAGVEQYF.

The rearrangement links TRBV13 to TRBJ2-7; the D gene is possibly TRBD2 (6 bases). Germline CDR1 is PRHDT and CDR2 is FYEKMQ (reference sequence). The CDR3 is 16 amino acids. V was trimmed by 1 base and J by 3 bases, leaving 16 bases between them. The CDR3 DNA reads TGTGCCAGCAGCTTAGATTTCAGGCGGGGTTTCTACGAGCAGTACTTC. This translates into CASSLDFRRGFYEQYF.

The chain couples TRBV9 to TRBJ2-1, with a possible D match to TRBD2 (6 bases). V lost 0 bases to trimming and J lost 6 bases, with 10 bases between them. Looked up from germline, CDR1 is SGDLS and CDR2 is YYNGEE. The CDR3 runs 14 residues. Written as DNA, the CDR3 is TGTGCCAGCAGCGTAGACGGGAGACTCAATGAGCAGTTCTTC. It specifies CASSVDGRLNEQFF.